The present T cell receptor (beta chain) was sequenced within a study of cytomegalovirus exposure and HLA in healthy donors. Looking at the study overall: The roughly 670 first-cohort repertoires shared a platform with the roughly 120 validation repertoires, as reported in a later analysis.

CDR1 and CDR2 from the germline V gene are SGDLS and YYNGEE. The CDR3 contains 16 residues. Sequencing was performed with immunoSEQ multiplex PCR; in TCRdb, only in-frame clones are kept and a portion is missing. The data show about 95,000 clones, 85% seen once. Study outcomes and limitations: Altogether, 170 or so TCR beta chains were recorded as cytomegalovirus-associated.

About this clone itself: Its antigen is unknown. The junction shows a germline mismatch at one end, possibly a read error.

The receptor comes from a man between 18 and 35 years old in good health and CMV-seropositive. The sequencing input was PBMCs. J is TRBJ2-1 and V is TRBV9; 7 bases align to TRBD2. The CDR3 DNA is TGTGCCAGCAGCCCCCCTAGCGGCCGCCTTTACAATGAGCGGTTCTTC. Protein product: CASSPPSGRLYNERFF.